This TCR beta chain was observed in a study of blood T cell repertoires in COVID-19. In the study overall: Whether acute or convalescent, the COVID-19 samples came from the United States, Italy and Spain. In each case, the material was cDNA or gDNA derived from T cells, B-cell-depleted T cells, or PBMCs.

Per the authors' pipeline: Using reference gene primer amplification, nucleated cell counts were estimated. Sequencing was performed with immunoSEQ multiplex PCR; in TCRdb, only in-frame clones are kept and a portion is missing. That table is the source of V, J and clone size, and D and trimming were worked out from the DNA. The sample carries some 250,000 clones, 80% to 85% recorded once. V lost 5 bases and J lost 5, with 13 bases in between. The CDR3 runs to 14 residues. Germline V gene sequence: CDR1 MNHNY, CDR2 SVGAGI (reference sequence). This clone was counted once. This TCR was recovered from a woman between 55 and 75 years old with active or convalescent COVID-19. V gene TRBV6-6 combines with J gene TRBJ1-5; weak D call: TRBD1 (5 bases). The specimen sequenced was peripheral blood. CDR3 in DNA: TGTGCCAGCAGTGGGGTCGGAGGGGATCAGCCCCAGCATTTT. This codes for CASSGVGGDQPQHF.